The 8 T cell receptor beta chains presented below share a single source sample, sequenced in a study of blood T cell repertoires in COVID-19. The data were produced by immunoSEQ multiplex PCR, yet TCRdb's version contains in-frame clones alone and is incomplete. There are over 120,000 clones in the sample; around 72% occur only once, and less than 2.5% lies in the top ten. Sequencing was carried out using peripheral blood. These receptor sequences come from a woman aged 55-70 years with acute or convalescent COVID-19.

The chain uses TRBV9 and TRBJ2-3; maybe TRBD2 (6 bases). The V end was cut by 2 bases, the J end by 4 bases, with 14 bases between. CDR3 length: 15 amino acids. Germline values: CDR1 SGDLS, CDR2 YYNGEE. The CDR3 DNA sequence: TGTGCCAGCAGCGTTCGAGTGGGAGGTGCAGATACGCAGTATTTT. This encodes CASSVRVGGADTQYF. The whole variable domain, remainder taken from reference TRBV9 and TRBJ2-3, is DSGVTQTPKHLITATGQRVTLRCSPRSGDLSVYWYQQSLDQGLQFLIQYYNGEERAKGNILERFSAQQFPDLHSELNLSSLELGDSALYFCASSVRVGGADTQYFGPGTRLTVL.

This clone was observed a few times. This chain connects TRBV19 to TRBJ2-2; possibly TRBD2 for D (6 bases). Trimming pared 6 bases from V and 2 bases from J, leaving 13 bases between. The CDR3 totals 15 residues. Germline V gene lookup returns CDR1 LNHDA and CDR2 SQIVND (reference sequence). The CDR3 bases are TGTGCCAGTAGACCGCGCGGGGAAAACACCGGGGAGCTGTTTTTT. Protein sequence: CASRPRGENTGELFF.

CDR3 in DNA: TGTGCCAGCAGCATAGGGAAGGCTAGCGGGAGAACAGATACGCAGTATTTT. Translation gives CASSIGKASGRTDTQYF. V is TRBV11-2 and J is TRBJ2-3, with 10 positions matching TRBD2. Unmatched junction bases numbered 11, after V lost 5 bases and J lost 3 bases. Germline CDR1 is SGHAT and CDR2 is FQNNGV. The CDR3 runs 17 residues.

This sequence joins TRBV5-1 and TRBJ2-3; tentative D call: TRBD2 (6 bases). The CDR3 has 15 amino acids. CDR1 is SGHRS and CDR2 is YFSETQ in the germline V gene. Trimming took off 4 bases at V and 2 bases at J, with 14 bases between the two ends. CDR3 sequence reads: CASSPGLFFTDTQYF. In DNA form, the CDR3 reads TGCGCCAGCAGCCCGGGACTTTTTTTCACAGATACGCAGTATTTT.

In DNA form, the CDR3 reads TGTGCCAGCACTACGGACAGACACACTGAAGCTTTCTTT. It yields the protein CASTTDRHTEAFF. This rearrangement joins TRBV12-3 or TRBV12-4 to TRBJ1-1, with TRBD1 as a possible D gene (6 bases). This CDR3 region has 13 residues. V lost 7 bases and J 3 bases, leaving 12 bases between the germline ends.

The rearrangement joins TRBV9 to TRBJ2-6, with 8 bases identical to TRBD1. Germline V gives CDR1 SGDLS, CDR2 YYNGEE. The junction had 10 bases not matched to a gene; V was cut back by 2 bases and J by 0 bases. The CDR3 contains 19 residues. The CDR3 spells CASSVSPGGRTSGANVLTF. Written as DNA, the CDR3 is TGTGCCAGCAGCGTCTCACCAGGGGGCCGGACCTCTGGGGCCAACGTCCTGACTTTC.

The chain combines TRBV7-9 with TRBJ1-3; 9 bases agree with TRBD1. The CDR3 contains 17 residues. The ends lost 4 bases at V and 0 bases at J; junction bases unmatched: 7. Germline-derived CDR1 and CDR2 are SEHNR and FQNEAQ (reference sequence). The CDR3 here is CASSWRQGEDSGNTIYF. In DNA form, the CDR3 reads TGTGCCAGCAGCTGGAGACAGGGGGAAGACTCTGGAAACACCATATATTTT.

The V and J genes are TRBV5-1 and TRBJ2-3; D unclear. Germline assignment: CDR1 SGHRS and CDR2 YFSETQ. V was cut by 0 bases and J by 0 bases, with 11 bases left in between. This CDR3 comprises 16 residues. The chain's CDR3 is CASSLGYSFSTDTQYF. The DNA for the CDR3 is TGCGCCAGCAGCTTGGGCTACTCTTTTAGCACAGATACGCAGTATTTT.